This TCR beta chain appears in the sequencing data of a study of T cell responses to AZD1222 COVID-19 vaccine. TCRdb's table, derived via immunoSEQ multiplex PCR, lists solely in-frame clones and lacks some. The table has approximately 140,000 clones, 93% seen once. Whole-study findings and limits: Breadth and depth of Spike-specific TCRs rose after two AZD1222 doses.

Germline assignment: CDR1 SGHRS and CDR2 YFSETQ. Trimming shortened V by 4 bases and J by 1 base, and 13 bases separated the two germline ends. The CDR3 runs 15 residues. In the case of this clone: Its antigen is currently unknown.

The receptor was isolated from an adult in good health. The gene calls are TRBV5-1 and TRBJ2-3, with D perhaps assigned TRBD1 or TRBD2 (5 bases each). Specimen: peripheral blood, collected on day 0 of MenACWY control vaccination. CDR3 DNA: TGCGCCAGCAGCCAAGGGGACCCACGCACAGATACGCAGTATTTT. This gives the protein CASSQGDPRTDTQYF. Based on the CDR3 plus reference TRBV5-1 and TRBJ2-3, the full variable domain is KAGVTQTPRYLIKTRGQQVTLSCSPISGHRSVSWYQQTPGQGLQFLFEYFSETQRNKGNFPGRFSGRQFSNSRSEMNVSTLELGDSALYLCASSQGDPRTDTQYFGPGTRLTVL.